These 2 T cell receptor beta chains originate from one sample sequenced in a study of somatic mutations in cytotoxic T cells in rheumatoid arthritis (dated by TCRdb to about 2017). Library preparation used the immunoSEQ multiplex PCR assay. TCRdb provides this immuneACCESS table in a form limited to in-frame rearrangements. Some clones are lacking; in checked studies, under half of them reflect an unresolved V gene, and why the rest are absent is not known. The sample contains about 19,000 clones, 85% of them found a single time. The ten top clones hold around 7% of the sample. Sequencing was carried out using CD8+ T cells sorted from blood. The receptors stem from a woman between 40 and 50 years old with rheumatoid arthritis.

The J gene is TRBJ2-5, the V gene TRBV9; no definite D call. The closer fit of TRBJ2-7 to the DNA end suggests the J call may be wrong. The CDR3 covers 14 residues. Germline V gene data show CDR1 as SGDLS and CDR2 as YYNGEE. CDR3 coding DNA: TGTGCCAGCAGCACTGGCGGCCTCGAGTACGAGCAGTACTTC. It yields the protein CASSTGGLEYEQYF.

The rearrangement links TRBV9 to TRBJ2-5, with 7 bases fitting TRBD2. The V segment lost 0 bases and the J segment 11 bases; nucleotides outside the gene matches: 10. Germline values: CDR1 SGDLS, CDR2 YYNGEE. The CDR3 has 14 residues. The CDR3: CASSVGGDGGEQYF. In DNA form, the CDR3 reads TGTGCCAGCAGCGTAGGAGGAGATGGGGGGGAGCAGTACTTC.